This is a list of T cell receptor beta chains from one sample in a study of CD8 T cells in Susac syndrome. TCRdb independently ran MiXCR on the immunoSEQ multiplex PCR reads; one entry per CDR3 protein. The repertoire holds a few hundred thousand distinct CDR3 sequences, approximately 85% seen once, with around 0.2% in the top ten. Sequencing was carried out using CD8+ T cells from PBMCs. Receptors were obtained from a human donor with multiple sclerosis. The CDR3 runs from the conserved cysteine through the conserved F or W. Fields, in order: V gene, D gene, clone size, J gene, CDR3 protein, CDR3 DNA. D genes are given only for firm matches. Rows may omit the clone size; those that give it use once, few, many or a size class.

>TRBV7-2|-|-|TRBJ2-2
CASGTAARSVWTGELFF
TGTGCCAGCGGAACAGCCGCTCGTTCCGTATGGACCGGGGAGCTGTTTTTT
>TRBV2|TRBD2|-|TRBJ2-7
CASIRSGRTSEQYF
TGTGCCAGCATACGTAGCGGGAGGACCTCCGAGCAGTACTTC
>TRBV15|TRBD1|once|TRBJ2-7
CATSATGTENSPYEQYF
TGTGCCACCAGCGCGACGGGGACAGAAAACTCCCCCTACGAGCAGTACTTC
>TRBV4-1|-|few|TRBJ2-7
CASSQDTGRNYEQYF
TGCGCCAGCAGCCAAGATACCGGGCGCAACTACGAGCAGTACTTC
>TRBV7-2|-|-|TRBJ1-1
CASSLLGSGSTEAFF
TGTGCCAGCAGCTTATTGGGATCGGGAAGCACTGAAGCTTTCTTT
>TRBV27|TRBD1|-|TRBJ2-1
CASSFETGQGPWNEQFF
TGTGCCAGCAGTTTCGAAACCGGACAGGGGCCGTGGAATGAGCAGTTCTTC
>TRBV10-3|-|-|TRBJ1-5
CAISDPSTNSNQPQHF
TGTGCCATCAGTGACCCAAGCACAAATAGCAATCAGCCCCAGCATTTT
>TRBV19|-|once|TRBJ2-7
CASSRRTGEYEQYF
TGTGCCAGTAGTAGAAGGACGGGAGAATACGAGCAGTACTTC
>TRBV5-1|-|-|TRBJ1-4
CASSLEVGVGEKLFF
TGCGCCAGCAGCTTGGAAGTGGGCGTTGGAGAAAAACTGTTTTTT
>TRBV7-9|-|-|TRBJ2-1
CASSLIGLGNGDSYNEQFF
TGTGCCAGCAGCTTAATAGGCCTGGGGAATGGGGACTCCTACAATGAGCAGTTCTTC
>TRBV19|-|-|TRBJ2-7
CASSIAGSSYEQYF
TGTGCCAGTAGTATTGCGGGCTCCTCCTACGAGCAGTACTTC
>TRBV27|-|-|TRBJ1-2
CASSPKGRQGFYGYTF
TGTGCCAGCAGTCCTAAAGGCCGGCAGGGGTTTTATGGCTACACCTTC
>TRBV15|-|-|TRBJ1-5
CATRNGGGMGYNQPQHF
TGTGCCACCAGGAATGGGGGGGGTATGGGGTACAATCAGCCCCAGCATTTT
>TRBV30|TRBD1|-|TRBJ1-2
CAWWGGQGTYGYTF
TGTGCCTGGTGGGGGGGACAGGGGACCTATGGCTACACCTTC
>TRBV27|-|-|TRBJ2-3
CASSLSVAGTDTQYF
TGTGCCAGCAGTTTATCGGTTGCGGGCACAGATACGCAGTATTTT
>TRBV25-1|-|-|TRBJ1-6
CASSESRATYNSPLHF
TGTGCCAGCAGTGAATCTCGGGCTACCTATAATTCACCCCTCCACTTT
>TRBV5-8|-|-|TRBJ2-1
CASTNAGTPYNEQFF
TGTGCCAGCACCAATGCCGGGACCCCTTACAATGAGCAGTTCTTC
>TRBV28|-|-|TRBJ2-4
CASSFFRPNGIQYF
TGTGCCAGCAGTTTTTTCAGGCCAAACGGAATTCAGTACTTC
>TRBV12-3/TRBV12-4|-|-|TRBJ1-3
CASTPTGFSGNTIYF
TGTGCCAGCACCCCGACAGGCTTCAGTGGAAACACCATATATTTT
>TRBV27|-|-|TRBJ2-5
CASSSQGEETQYF
TGTGCCAGCAGTTCACAAGGAGAAGAGACCCAGTACTTC
>TRBV19|-|-|TRBJ1-4
CATGTTRAESEKLFF
TGTGCCACCGGCACTACCCGCGCGGAGTCTGAAAAACTGTTTTTT
>TRBV4-1|-|few|TRBJ1-1
CASSQGVNTEAFF
TGCGCCAGCAGCCAGGGGGTGAACACTGAAGCTTTCTTT
>TRBV27|-|-|TRBJ1-1
CASSLSWGNTEAFF
TGTGCCAGCAGTTTATCGTGGGGAAACACTGAAGCTTTCTTT
>TRBV28|-|-|TRBJ1-1
CASRGFGGTEAFF
TGTGCCAGCAGGGGGTTTGGGGGCACTGAAGCTTTCTTT
>TRBV4-3|TRBD2|-|TRBJ2-7
CASSQDLTGGPNHEQYF
TGCGCCAGCAGCCAAGATTTGACGGGAGGGCCCAACCACGAGCAGTACTTC
>TRBV6-2/TRBV6-3|-|-|TRBJ2-7
CASSYLQDWAEQYF
TGTGCCAGCAGTTACCTGCAGGACTGGGCCGAGCAGTACTTC
>TRBV5-1|-|-|TRBJ2-7
CASKYSGAGDYEQYF
TGCGCCAGCAAGTATAGTGGAGCAGGAGACTACGAGCAGTACTTC
>TRBV7-9|-|once|TRBJ2-1
CASSSGLRGVYNEQFF
TGTGCCAGCAGCTCCGGTCTCAGGGGGGTATACAATGAGCAGTTCTTC
>TRBV7-9|-|-|TRBJ2-7
CASSLNRVEQYF
TGTGCCAGCAGCTTAAACCGGGTCGAGCAGTACTTC
>TRBV5-4|TRBD1|-|TRBJ1-2
CASSLGDRGGYTF
TGTGCCAGCAGCTTGGGCGACAGGGGTGGCTACACCTTC
>TRBV24-1|-|few|TRBJ2-2
CATSVWGTGELFF
TGTGCCACCAGTGTTTGGGGGACCGGGGAGCTGTTTTTT
>TRBV11-2|TRBD2|-|TRBJ2-1
CASSPRTSGRVSYNEQFF
TGTGCCAGCAGCCCAAGGACTAGCGGGAGGGTATCCTACAATGAGCAGTTCTTC
>TRBV28|TRBD1|-|TRBJ2-3
CASSTPGTGAGTDTQYF
TGTGCCAGCAGTACCCCGGGGACAGGGGCCGGCACAGATACGCAGTATTTT
>TRBV24-1|-|-|TRBJ2-3
CATSVGTNTQYF
TGTGCCACCAGTGTGGGAACCAATACGCAGTATTTT
>TRBV5-6|TRBD1|once|TRBJ1-5
CASSYTGVNQPQHF
TGTGCCAGCAGCTATACAGGGGTAAATCAGCCCCAGCATTTT
>TRBV4-3|TRBD2|-|TRBJ2-1
CASSQGERESYNEQFF
TGCGCCAGCAGCCAAGGTGAGCGGGAGAGCTACAATGAGCAGTTCTTC
>TRBV9|TRBD2|-|TRBJ2-3
CASSSLLTSRESTDTQYF
TGTGCCAGCAGCTCCCTCTTGACTAGCAGGGAAAGCACAGATACGCAGTATTTT
>TRBV6-5|TRBD1|-|TRBJ2-1
CASNPDRGRNEQFF
TGTGCCAGCAACCCGGACAGGGGAAGGAATGAGCAGTTCTTC
>TRBV3-1|-|-|TRBJ1-1
CASSQGGGAAFF
TGTGCCAGCAGCCAAGGGGGGGGCGCAGCTTTCTTT
>TRBV6-6|-|-|TRBJ2-7
CASSSPWTGLGHEQYF
TGTGCCAGCAGTTCACCTTGGACGGGGTTGGGACACGAGCAGTACTTC
>TRBV27|-|-|TRBJ2-7
CASRPSSHEQYF
TGTGCCAGCAGGCCTAGTAGCCACGAGCAGTACTTC
>TRBV14|-|-|TRBJ1-2
CASSPRMTVFYGYTF
TGTGCCAGCAGCCCGAGGATGACAGTTTTTTATGGCTACACCTTC
>TRBV7-9|-|-|TRBJ1-4
CASSLESYNEKLFF
TGTGCCAGCAGCTTAGAGTCCTATAATGAAAAACTGTTTTTT